The 29 T cell receptor beta chains below were found in one sample sequenced in a study of cytomegalovirus exposure and HLA in healthy donors. The PCR was carried out with 60 Vbeta primers and 13 Jbeta primers. The table came from immunoSEQ multiplex PCR; TCRdb's copy has only in-frame clones and leaves some out. The data show approximately 150,000 clones, under 90% seen once. The specimen was PBMCs. These receptors were collected from a man between 35 and 55 years old in good health and CMV-seronegative.

The chain recombines TRBV27 with TRBJ1-1; D unresolved. Per germline, CDR1 MNHEY and CDR2 SMNVEV (reference sequence). This CDR3 comprises 15 residues. V was trimmed by 2 bases and J by 0 bases, leaving 10 bases between them. The CDR3 is CASSLSAVLNTEAFF. DNA of the CDR3: TGTGCCAGCAGTTTAAGTGCAGTATTGAACACTGAAGCTTTCTTT.

This clone has a handful of counts. Here the CDR3 reads CAWSRLGQGTDTQYF. The CDR3 DNA reads as TGTGCCTGGAGTAGGCTGGGACAGGGTACAGATACGCAGTATTTT. The genes are TRBV30 and TRBJ2-3, with TRBD1 matching over 9 bases. Germline V lookup: CDR1 GTSNPN, CDR2 SVGIG (reference sequence). This CDR3 region has 15 residues. Losses at the gene ends were 2 bases for V and 3 bases for J; bases not matched to a gene: 6.

The chain combines TRBV7-9 with TRBJ2-7, with D possibly TRBD1 on 5 matching bases. CDR1 and CDR2 from the germline V gene are SEHNR and FQNEAQ (reference sequence). The CDR3 loop spans 14 amino acids. Trimming took 3 bases from V and 6 from J, leaving 15 bases between them. The CDR3 nucleotides are TGTGCCAGCAGCTTGTCCTCCCAGGGCGGCGAGCAGTACTTC. Residues: CASSLSSQGGEQYF.

In this sample, this clone turned up once. V usage is TRBV7-2 and J usage is TRBJ2-1; D is undetermined. Germline CDR1 reads SGHTA; CDR2 reads FQGNSA. The CDR3 covers 16 residues. Between the trimmed V and J ends, which lost 1 base and 0 bases, there was a span of 10 bases. The CDR3 reads CASSLDLESSYNEQFF. CDR3 nucleotides: TGTGCCAGCAGCTTAGATTTAGAGAGCTCCTACAATGAGCAGTTCTTC.

The J gene is TRBJ1-5, the V gene TRBV27, with 8 positions matching TRBD1. The CDR3 is 15 amino acids. V shed 5 bases, J shed 1 base, and the junction held 4 bases outside the gene matches. Germline CDR1 is MNHEY and CDR2 is SMNVEV (reference sequence). The DNA of the CDR3 is TGTGCCAGCAGTCCCGACAGGGGAAGCAATCAGCCCCAGCATTTT. It yields the protein CASSPDRGSNQPQHF.

This chain uses TRBV6-1 with TRBJ2-2; TRBD1 is a possible D gene (5 bases). V was shortened by 2 bases and J by 4 bases, with 11 bases between the two germline ends. The CDR3 is 15 residues long. Germline assignment: CDR1 MNHNS and CDR2 SASEGT. CDR3 coding DNA: TGTGCCAGCAGTGAAAAGACAGACTTCACCGGGGAGCTGTTTTTT. It translates to CASSEKTDFTGELFF.

This clone was seen a single time. V and J are TRBV9 and TRBJ1-2, with a tentative D call TRBD1 (5 bases). This CDR3 region has 16 residues. Trimming left V 0 bases short and J 1 base short, with 13 bases between. CDR1 is SGDLS, CDR2 YYNGEE, per germline. CDR3 protein: CASSVDPGIFNYGYTF. For the CDR3, the DNA is TGTGCCAGCAGCGTAGACCCAGGGATTTTTAACTATGGCTACACCTTC.

The chain employs TRBV11-3 and TRBJ2-2, with unresolved D. The CDR3 sequence is 15 residues long. Trimming removed 5 bases from V and 0 bases from J, with 10 bases in between. Germline CDR1 and CDR2: SGHNT and YENEEA. The CDR3 loop reads CASSRGRPNTGELFF. The CDR3 DNA is TGTGCCAGCAGCCGAGGTCGACCGAACACCGGGGAGCTGTTTTTT.

The chain employs TRBV7-9 and TRBJ2-7; 9 nucleotides agree with TRBD1. V dropped 4 bases and J dropped 3; count of bases not matched to a gene: 1. This CDR3 has 13 residues. Germline lookup yields CDR1 SEHNR and CDR2 FQNEAQ (reference sequence). As DNA, the CDR3 is TGTGCCAGCAGCTGGGGACAGGGCTACGAGCAGTACTTC. It specifies CASSWGQGYEQYF.

This chain uses TRBV19 with TRBJ1-2; the D gene is possibly TRBD1 (6 bases). This CDR3 is built from 13 residues. From germline, CDR1 is LNHDA and CDR2 SQIVND (reference sequence). The V and J ends lost 7 bases and 4 bases respectively, with 13 bases between them. CDR3 DNA sequence: TGTGCCAGTATAGCAGCGACAGGCTATGGCTACACCTTC. It specifies CASIAATGYGYTF. The variable domain in full, completed from reference TRBV19 and TRBJ1-2, reads DGGITQSPKYLFRKEGQNVTLSCEQNLNHDAMYWYRQDPGQGLRLIYYSQIVNDFQKGDIAEGYSVSREKKESFPLTVTSAQKNPTAFYLCASIAATGYGYTFGSGTRLTVV.

The chain is built from TRBV7-2 and TRBJ2-7; the D gene is possibly TRBD2 (7 bases). Germline V gives CDR1 SGHTA, CDR2 FQGNSA. The length of the CDR3 is 15 residues. Trimming left V 0 bases short and J 3 bases short, with 12 bases between. The DNA of the CDR3 is TGTGCCAGCAGCTTAGCCGGGGGGACAAACTACGAGCAGTACTTC. Amino acids: CASSLAGGTNYEQYF.

The chain uses TRBV9 and TRBJ2-4; D is perhaps TRBD1 (5 bases). CDR1 is SGDLS and CDR2 is YYNGEE in the germline V gene. Trimming pared 0 bases from V and 5 bases from J, leaving 12 bases between. The CDR3 totals 15 residues. The CDR3 loop reads CASSVGRLGENIQYF. The CDR3 DNA sequence: TGTGCCAGCAGCGTAGGGCGGCTAGGGGAAAACATTCAGTACTTC.

This rearrangement joins TRBV7-9 to TRBJ1-1, with D perhaps matching TRBD1 (5 bases). Trimming took off 4 bases at V and 1 base at J, with 10 bases between the two ends. The CDR3 spans 14 residues. Per the germline V gene, CDR1 is SEHNR and CDR2 is FQNEAQ (reference sequence). CDR3 bases: TGTGCCAGCAGCTCCAGGGTTGAGAACACTGAAGCTTTCTTT. Protein: CASSSRVENTEAFF. Using reference TRBV7-9 and TRBJ1-1 for the parts outside the CDR3, the full variable domain is DTGVSQNPRHKITKRGQNVTFRCDPISEHNRLYWYRQTLGQGPEFLTYFQNEAQLEKSRLLSDRFSAERPKGSFSTLEIQRTEQGDSAMYLCASSSRVENTEAFFGQGTRLTVV.

J is TRBJ2-1 and V is TRBV5-4; D is perhaps TRBD2 (6 bases). The CDR3 runs to 12 residues. Trimming stripped 3 bases from V and 9 bases from J, with 10 bases between. Germline CDR1 and CDR2: SGHNT and YYREEE (reference sequence). CDR3 bases: TGTGCCAGCAGCTCGACTAGGACTGAGCAGTTCTTC. Translation: CASSSTRTEQFF.

This chain uses TRBV18 with TRBJ2-5; no reliable D call. Germline CDR1 is KGHSH and CDR2 is LQKENI. With 0 bases removed from V and 5 bases from J, the gap between germline ends came to 7 bases. CDR3 length equals 13 residues. The CDR3 is CASSPPSVETQYF. In DNA, the CDR3 is TGTGCCAGCTCACCACCGTCAGTGGAGACCCAGTACTTC.

This clone was observed a handful of times. The V call is TRBV10-1, the J call TRBJ2-2; a possible D gene is TRBD1 (5 bases). CDR1 and CDR2 (germline): WNHNN, SYGVQD (reference sequence). The CDR3 consists of 15 residues. V dropped 3 bases and J dropped 0 bases, with 8 bases sitting between them. CDR3 coding DNA: TGCGCCAGCAGTGACAGGGCAGCGAACACCGGGGAGCTGTTTTTT. This translates into CASSDRAANTGELFF.

The V call is TRBV10-3, the J call TRBJ2-2; D remains unclear. The V gene lost 3 bases and the J gene lost 5 bases, with 16 bases spanning the gap. This CDR3 spans 16 amino acids. Germline V gene sequence: CDR1 ENHRY, CDR2 SYGVKD. The chain's CDR3 is CAISDPGLERTGELFF. The DNA of the CDR3 is TGTGCCATCAGTGACCCCGGGTTGGAAAGAACCGGGGAGCTGTTTTTT.

The chain links TRBV27 to TRBJ1-3; possible D gene TRBD1, 6 bases. Trimming took 2 bases from V and 4 from J, leaving 12 bases between them. This CDR3 spans 15 amino acids. Looked up from germline, CDR1 is MNHEY and CDR2 is SMNVEV (reference sequence). The CDR3 is CASSLLGGLGNTIYF. In nucleotides, the CDR3 is TGTGCCAGCAGTTTACTGGGGGGGCTGGGAAACACCATATATTTT.

In its sample, this clone was seen once. Here the CDR3 reads CAISRGQGAGNEQFF. DNA for the CDR3: TGTGCCATCAGTAGGGGACAGGGGGCAGGCAATGAGCAGTTCTTC. V and J are TRBV10-3 and TRBJ2-1, with 12 bases aligning to TRBD1. Germline V gives CDR1 ENHRY, CDR2 SYGVKD. CDR3 length: 15 amino acids. V lost 5 bases to trimming and J lost 6 bases; unmatched junction nucleotides: 5.

The chain couples TRBV7-9 to TRBJ2-2; possibly TRBD2 for D (6 bases). The CDR3 consists of 14 residues. CDR1 and CDR2 from the germline V gene are SEHNR and FQNEAQ (reference sequence). V gave up 6 bases and J gave up 0 bases, with 8 bases separating them. The CDR3: CASSRGSNTGELFF. CDR3 sequence (DNA): TGTGCCAGCAGTCGGGGGTCGAACACCGGGGAGCTGTTTTTT.

This clone has only one observation. V is TRBV7-2 and J is TRBJ2-3; the match to TRBD1 covers 7 bases. CDR1 is SGHTA, CDR2 FQGNSA, per germline. The CDR3 is made up of 16 amino acids. V was pared by 1 base and J by 1 base, with 5 bases of the junction left unmatched. Here the CDR3 reads CASSLGERGRTDTQYF. CDR3 nucleotides: TGTGCCAGCAGCTTAGGCGAAAGGGGGCGCACAGATACGCAGTATTTT. The full variable domain, rest sourced from reference TRBV7-2 and TRBJ2-3, is GAGVSQSPSNKVTEKGKDVELRCDPISGHTALYWYRQSLGQGLEFLIYFQGNSAPDKSGLPSDRFSAERTGGSVSTLTIQRTQQEDSAVYLCASSLGERGRTDTQYFGPGTRLTVL.

The rearrangement uses TRBV5-3 and TRBJ1-2; weak D call: TRBD1 (5 bases). TRBV5-3 is placed among ORFs of uncertain function. Deletions cut 0 bases from V and 2 bases from J, with 14 bases between. This CDR3 is built from 16 residues. The CDR3: CARSLDKKGLNYGYTF. The CDR3 DNA reads as TGTGCCAGAAGCTTGGACAAGAAGGGACTAAACTATGGCTACACCTTC.

This chain uses TRBV5-1 with TRBJ1-1, with 12 bases fitting TRBD1. The germline V gene has CDR1 SGHRS and CDR2 YFSETQ. The V and J ends lost 4 bases and 5 bases, in that order; junction bases with no gene match: 9. The CDR3 length is 16 residues. CDR3: CASSTGQGAQRTEAFF. The CDR3 region has the DNA TGCGCCAGCAGCACGGGACAGGGGGCGCAAAGGACTGAAGCTTTCTTT.

This clone was counted once. The V call is TRBV21-1, the J call TRBJ2-5; the listed D gene, TRBD2, was not tested against the DNA. TRBV21-1 is deemed a pseudogene. The CDR3 is 14 amino acids. CDR3 in amino acids: CATLGGADKETQYF. CDR3 DNA: TGTGCCACCCTCGGAGGGGCCGATAAAGAGACCCAGTACTTC.

A note on this clone: Relative to the germline gene, one junction end is altered; a read error may explain this. The V gene is TRBV4-3, the J gene TRBJ1-1; possible D gene TRBD1, 6 bases. This CDR3 region has 15 residues. Germline CDR1 and CDR2: LGHNA and YSLEER. The CDR3 protein is CASSQDNGQHTGAFF. The DNA of the CDR3 is TGCGCCAGCAGCCAAGATAACGGACAGCACACTGGAGCTTTCTTT.

V is TRBV4-3 and J is TRBJ2-7; TRBD2 agrees at 8 bases. The CDR3 contains 16 residues. J gave up 2 bases and V 0 bases, and 6 bases lay outside the gene matches. CDR1 and CDR2 (germline): LGHNA, YSLEER. The CDR3 sequence: CASSQDVPGGPYEQYF. Written as DNA, the CDR3 is TGCGCCAGCAGCCAAGATGTCCCGGGGGGGCCCTACGAGCAGTACTTC.

Notes on this clone: Relative to the germline gene, one junction end is altered; a read error may explain this. This chain links TRBV2 with TRBJ2-3, with D maybe TRBD1 (6 bases). Germline V gene lookup returns CDR1 SNHLY and CDR2 FYNNEI. The CDR3 is 12 residues long. CDR3 sequence reads: CASLGGTDRQYF. Written as DNA, the CDR3 is TGTGCCAGTCTTGGGGGCACAGATAGGCAGTATTTT.

A note on this clone: Other DNA sequences from this sample encode an identical CDR3 as well. The genes are TRBV7-2 and TRBJ1-4; TRBD1 matches at 10 bases. Germline lookup yields CDR1 SGHTA and CDR2 FQGNSA. The trim removed 5 bases at V and 7 bases at J, leaving 4 bases unmatched. The CDR3 has 14 amino acids. Here the CDR3 DNA reads TGTGCCAGCAGCCACGGGGACAGGGGTGAAAAACTGTTTTTT. Translated, it gives CASSHGDRGEKLFF.

This chain connects TRBV7-2 to TRBJ2-3, with D unresolved. CDR1 is SGHTA, CDR2 FQGNSA, per germline. CDR3 length: 15 amino acids. Trimming removed 1 base at V and 1 base at J, with 9 bases between. The CDR3 here is CASSLGPGGTDTQYF. CDR3 DNA sequence: TGTGCCAGCAGCTTAGGCCCAGGCGGCACAGATACGCAGTATTTT.